The sequence of this T cell receptor (beta chain) was determined in a study of cytotoxic CD8 clonotypes in ibrutinib-treated CLL. Study findings and constraints: Clonotypes that were public were uncommon, and they contracted or stayed stable on treatment.

CDR1 and CDR2 (germline): SGDLS, YYNGEE. The V gene lost 0 bases and the J gene lost 3 bases, with 18 bases spanning the gap. The CDR3 has 17 residues. Details on this clone: Antigen: not known.

Sequenced by immunoSEQ multiplex PCR; TCRdb stores in-frame clones only, minus some. The sample gives some 200,000 clones, about 75% of which show up once; approximately 5.9% is in the top ten. This receptor was taken from a human donor with chronic lymphocytic leukemia. The V and J genes are TRBV9 and TRBJ1-1, with D possibly TRBD1 on 6 matching bases. The sample here was PBMCs, taken after 12 months of ibrutinib treatment. CDR3 sequence reads: CASSVVGYRVGDTEAFF. As DNA, the CDR3 is TGTGCCAGCAGCGTAGTAGGGTACAGGGTAGGAGACACTGAAGCTTTCTTT.